This T cell receptor (beta chain) emerged from a study of T cell changes during pregnancy in multiple sclerosis. Germline V gene lookup returns CDR1 SQVTM and CDR2 ANQGSEA. Trimming stripped 5 bases from V and 7 bases from J, with 14 bases between. This CDR3 comprises 12 residues. Measured with immunoSEQ multiplex PCR; TCRdb has only the in-frame clones, and not every one. The sample lists roughly 48,000 clones, around 92% occurring once. The source was CD4+ T cells from peripheral blood mononuclear cells, collected in the second trimester of pregnancy. The sequence came from a female donor in good health, enrolled as a control in a pregnancy study. V and J are TRBV29-1 and TRBJ2-5, with D possibly TRBD2 on 5 matching bases. The CDR3 region is CSVTLLEGTQYF. The CDR3 DNA sequence: TGCAGCGTTACCCTCCTTGAGGGGACCCAGTACTTC.